The rows below give T cell receptor beta chains drawn from one sample of a study of CXCR3-negative and CXCR3-positive naive CD8 T cells. For each CDR3 protein, TCRdb gives one entry from its re-call of the 5' RACE reads, without DNA. Its table records 100,000 to 150,000 distinct CDR3 sequences. The sample was naive CXCR3- CD8+ T cells from blood. Receptors originate from a human donor in good health. Some clones in this sample may be carry-over from other donors' samples. Each CDR3 is given with its conserved first and last residue.

cdr3_aa: CASSLGVNSGANVLTF; v_call: TRBV5-1; j_call: TRBJ2-6
cdr3_aa: CASSEGAYPDFRGFF; v_call: TRBV10-2; j_call: TRBJ2-1
cdr3_aa: CATSLGGGEQFF; v_call: TRBV24-1; j_call: TRBJ2-1
cdr3_aa: CSVGYGLDNQPQHF; v_call: TRBV29-1; j_call: TRBJ1-5
cdr3_aa: CASSFPVSSNQPHHF; v_call: TRBV28; j_call: TRBJ1-5
cdr3_aa: CASSLWLEEAFF; v_call: TRBV28; j_call: TRBJ1-1
cdr3_aa: CASSVNQGTGLYEQYF; v_call: TRBV2; j_call: TRBJ2-7
cdr3_aa: CASSLAEGGSTDTQYF; v_call: TRBV7-2; j_call: TRBJ2-3
cdr3_aa: CASSLRRWTEAFF; v_call: TRBV28; j_call: TRBJ1-1
cdr3_aa: CASSLHLTGEQYF; v_call: TRBV28; j_call: TRBJ2-7
cdr3_aa: CASSRTNTGELFF; v_call: TRBV6-4; j_call: TRBJ2-2
cdr3_aa: CASSLRGISYEQYF; v_call: TRBV28; j_call: TRBJ2-7
cdr3_aa: CASSWDGYEQYF; v_call: TRBV5-6; j_call: TRBJ2-7
cdr3_aa: CASSYSQDLNTEAFF; v_call: TRBV6-5; j_call: TRBJ1-1
cdr3_aa: CASSLVGMFNEQYF; v_call: TRBV12-3/TRBV12-4; j_call: TRBJ2-7
cdr3_aa: CASSRTGSYEQYF; v_call: TRBV7-9; j_call: TRBJ2-7
cdr3_aa: CASSVYRSTEAFF; v_call: TRBV19; j_call: TRBJ1-1
cdr3_aa: CASSDRGSEQYF; v_call: TRBV27; j_call: TRBJ2-7
cdr3_aa: CASSVNMGQDREQYF; v_call: TRBV9; j_call: TRBJ2-7
cdr3_aa: CASSPPSGGRDTQYF; v_call: TRBV7-9; j_call: TRBJ2-3
cdr3_aa: CASSLLSGAREKLFF; v_call: TRBV12-3/TRBV12-4; j_call: TRBJ1-4
cdr3_aa: CASSQVLGLAGGPTDTQYF; v_call: TRBV4-1; j_call: TRBJ2-3
cdr3_aa: CASSLSPLAGGPHGELFF; v_call: TRBV7-3; j_call: TRBJ2-2
cdr3_aa: CSASARTGWGTDTQYF; v_call: TRBV20-1; j_call: TRBJ2-3
cdr3_aa: CASSLSGGELFF; v_call: TRBV27; j_call: TRBJ2-2
cdr3_aa: CAISESAGRDLTEAFF; v_call: TRBV10-3; j_call: TRBJ1-1
cdr3_aa: CATSVGAAGELFF; v_call: TRBV24-1; j_call: TRBJ2-2
cdr3_aa: CSGGDSYEQYF; v_call: TRBV29-1; j_call: TRBJ2-7
cdr3_aa: CASLAVSGEGDTEAFF; v_call: TRBV13; j_call: TRBJ1-1
cdr3_aa: CASSVEPFSYEQYF; v_call: TRBV9; j_call: TRBJ2-7
cdr3_aa: CASRLWDRNTEAFF; v_call: TRBV28; j_call: TRBJ1-1